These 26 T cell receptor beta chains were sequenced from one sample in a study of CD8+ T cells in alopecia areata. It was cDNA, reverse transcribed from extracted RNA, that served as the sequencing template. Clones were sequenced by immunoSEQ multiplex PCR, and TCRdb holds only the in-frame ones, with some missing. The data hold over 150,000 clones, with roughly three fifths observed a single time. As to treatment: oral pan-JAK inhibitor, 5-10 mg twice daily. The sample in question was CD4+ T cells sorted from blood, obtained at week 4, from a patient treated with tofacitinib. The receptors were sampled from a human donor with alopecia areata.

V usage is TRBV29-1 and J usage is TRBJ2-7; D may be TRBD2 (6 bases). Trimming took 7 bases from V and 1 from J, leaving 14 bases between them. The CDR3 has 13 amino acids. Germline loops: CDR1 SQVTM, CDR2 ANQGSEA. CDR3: CSGGLGGSYEQYF. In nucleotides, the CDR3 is TGCAGCGGCGGGTTGGGGGGTTCCTACGAGCAGTACTTC.

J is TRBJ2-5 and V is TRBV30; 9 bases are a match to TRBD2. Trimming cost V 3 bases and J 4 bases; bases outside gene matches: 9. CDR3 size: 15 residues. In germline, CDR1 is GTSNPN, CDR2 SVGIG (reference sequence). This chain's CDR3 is CAWRTGTSTGETQYF. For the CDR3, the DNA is TGTGCCTGGAGAACCGGGACTAGCACCGGAGAGACCCAGTACTTC.

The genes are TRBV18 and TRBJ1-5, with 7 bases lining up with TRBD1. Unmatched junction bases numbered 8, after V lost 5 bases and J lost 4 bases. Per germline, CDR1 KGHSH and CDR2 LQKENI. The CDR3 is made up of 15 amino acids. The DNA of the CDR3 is TGTGCCAGCTCAACGCGGGACAGCTTGAATCAGCCCCAGCATTTT. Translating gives CASSTRDSLNQPQHF.

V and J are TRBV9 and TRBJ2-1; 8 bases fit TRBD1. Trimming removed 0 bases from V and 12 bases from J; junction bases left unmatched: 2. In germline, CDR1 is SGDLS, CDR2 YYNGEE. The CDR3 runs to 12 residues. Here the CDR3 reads CASSVETGVQFF. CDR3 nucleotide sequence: TGTGCCAGCAGCGTAGAGACAGGGGTGCAGTTCTTC.

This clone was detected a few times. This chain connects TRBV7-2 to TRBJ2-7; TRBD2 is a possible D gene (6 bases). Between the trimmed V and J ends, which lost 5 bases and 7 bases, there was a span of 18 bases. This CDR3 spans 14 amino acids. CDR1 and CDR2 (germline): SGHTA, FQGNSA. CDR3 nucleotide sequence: TGTGCCAGCAGCCCCGGGTCGCTGAGCGGGGAGCAGTACTTC. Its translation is CASSPGSLSGEQYF.

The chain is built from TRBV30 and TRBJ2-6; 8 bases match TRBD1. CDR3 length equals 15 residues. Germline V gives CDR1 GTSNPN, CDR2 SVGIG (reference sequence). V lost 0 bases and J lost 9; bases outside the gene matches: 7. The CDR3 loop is CAWSVLGQGGNVLTF. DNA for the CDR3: TGTGCCTGGAGTGTTTTAGGACAGGGTGGCAACGTCCTGACTTTC.

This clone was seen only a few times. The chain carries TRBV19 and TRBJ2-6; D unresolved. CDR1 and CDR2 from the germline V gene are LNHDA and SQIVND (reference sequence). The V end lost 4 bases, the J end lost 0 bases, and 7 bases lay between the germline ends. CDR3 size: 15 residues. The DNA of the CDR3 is TGTGCCAGTAGTACCTGGAGCTCTGGGGCCAACGTCCTGACTTTC. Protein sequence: CASSTWSSGANVLTF.

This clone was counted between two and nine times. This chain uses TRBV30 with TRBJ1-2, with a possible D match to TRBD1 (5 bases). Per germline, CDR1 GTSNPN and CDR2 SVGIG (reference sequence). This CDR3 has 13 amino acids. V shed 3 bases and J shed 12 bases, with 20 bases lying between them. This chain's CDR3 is CAWRTGPEIFHTF. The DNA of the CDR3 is TGTGCCTGGAGAACAGGTCCAGAAATATTCCACACCTTC.

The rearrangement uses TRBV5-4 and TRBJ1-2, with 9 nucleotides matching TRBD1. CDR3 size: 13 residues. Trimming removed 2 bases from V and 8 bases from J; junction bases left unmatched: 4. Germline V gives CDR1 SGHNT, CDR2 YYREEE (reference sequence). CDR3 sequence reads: CASSLQGAAGYTF. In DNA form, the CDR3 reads TGTGCCAGCAGCTTACAGGGGGCAGCGGGCTACACCTTC.

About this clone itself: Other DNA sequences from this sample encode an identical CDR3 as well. CDR3 in amino acids: CASSLGLAGTDTQYF. CDR3 nucleotide sequence: TGCGCCAGCAGCCTGGGACTAGCGGGGACGGATACGCAGTATTTT. The chain is built from TRBV5-1 and TRBJ2-3, with TRBD2 matching over 13 bases. The CDR3 spans 15 residues. V gave up 4 bases and J gave up 6 bases; unmatched junction bases: 5. The germline gives CDR1 SGHRS, CDR2 YFSETQ.

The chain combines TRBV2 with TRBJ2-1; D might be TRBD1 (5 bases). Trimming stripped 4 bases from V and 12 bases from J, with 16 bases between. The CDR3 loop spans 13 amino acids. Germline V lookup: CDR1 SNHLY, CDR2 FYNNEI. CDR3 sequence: CASSGDKGPGQFF. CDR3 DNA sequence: TGTGCCAGCAGTGGAGATAAGGGGCCCGGGCAGTTCTTC.

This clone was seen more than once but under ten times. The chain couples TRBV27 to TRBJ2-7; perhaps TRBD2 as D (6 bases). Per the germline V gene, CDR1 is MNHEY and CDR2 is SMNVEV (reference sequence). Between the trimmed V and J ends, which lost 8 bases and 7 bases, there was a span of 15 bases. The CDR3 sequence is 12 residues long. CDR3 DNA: TGTGCCAGCCTAGGGACTCTGGGGGAGCAGTACTTC. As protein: CASLGTLGEQYF.

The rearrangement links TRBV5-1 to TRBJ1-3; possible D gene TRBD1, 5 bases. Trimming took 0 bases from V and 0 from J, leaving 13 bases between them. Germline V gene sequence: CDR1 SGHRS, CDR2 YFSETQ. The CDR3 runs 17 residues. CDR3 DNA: TGCGCCAGCAGCTTGGAGCCAGGGTATAGCTCTGGAAACACCATATATTTT. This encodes CASSLEPGYSSGNTIYF.

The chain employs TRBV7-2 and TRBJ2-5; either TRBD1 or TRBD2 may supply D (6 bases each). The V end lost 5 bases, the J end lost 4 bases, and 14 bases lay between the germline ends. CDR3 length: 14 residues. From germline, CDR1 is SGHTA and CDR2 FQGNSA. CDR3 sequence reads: CASSAIKGGETQYF. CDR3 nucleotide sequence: TGTGCCAGCAGCGCAATCAAGGGGGGAGAGACCCAGTACTTC.

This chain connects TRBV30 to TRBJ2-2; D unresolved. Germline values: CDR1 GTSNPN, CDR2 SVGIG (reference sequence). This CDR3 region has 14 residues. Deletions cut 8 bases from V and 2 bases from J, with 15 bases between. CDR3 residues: CAGPRARNTGELFF. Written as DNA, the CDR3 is TGTGCCGGCCCCCGGGCCCGCAACACCGGGGAGCTGTTTTTT.

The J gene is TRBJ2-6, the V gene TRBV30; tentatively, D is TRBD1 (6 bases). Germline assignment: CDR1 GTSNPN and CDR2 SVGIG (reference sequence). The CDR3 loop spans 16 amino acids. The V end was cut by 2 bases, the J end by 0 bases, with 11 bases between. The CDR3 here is CAWSHTGSSGANVLTF. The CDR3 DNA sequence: TGTGCCTGGAGTCATACAGGGTCCTCTGGGGCCAACGTCCTGACTTTC.

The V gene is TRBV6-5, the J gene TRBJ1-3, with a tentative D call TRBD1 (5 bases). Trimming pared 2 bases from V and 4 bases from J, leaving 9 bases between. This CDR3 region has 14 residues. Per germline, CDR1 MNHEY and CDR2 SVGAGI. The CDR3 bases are TGTGCCAGCAGTTACGGAGACAGCGGAAACACCATATATTTT. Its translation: CASSYGDSGNTIYF.

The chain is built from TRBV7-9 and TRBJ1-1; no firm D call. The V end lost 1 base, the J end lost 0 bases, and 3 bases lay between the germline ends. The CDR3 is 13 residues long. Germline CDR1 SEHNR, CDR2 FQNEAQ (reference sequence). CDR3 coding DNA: TGTGCCAGCAGCTTAGTTATGAACACTGAAGCTTTCTTT. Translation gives CASSLVMNTEAFF.

This CDR3 is CSVEGTGINSPLHF. In DNA, the CDR3 is TGCAGCGTTGAAGGGACAGGGATCAATTCACCCCTCCACTTT. The gene calls are TRBV29-1 and TRBJ1-6, with 8 positions matching TRBD1. This CDR3 has 14 amino acids. CDR1 SQVTM and CDR2 ANQGSEA come from the germline V gene. The trim removed 1 base at V and 7 bases at J, leaving 3 bases unmatched.

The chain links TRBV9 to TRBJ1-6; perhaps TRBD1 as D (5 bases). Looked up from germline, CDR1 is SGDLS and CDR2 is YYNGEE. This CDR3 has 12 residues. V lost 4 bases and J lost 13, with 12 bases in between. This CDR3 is CASSPPGGPLHF. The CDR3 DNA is TGTGCCAGCAGCCCGCCCGGGGGTCCCCTCCACTTT.

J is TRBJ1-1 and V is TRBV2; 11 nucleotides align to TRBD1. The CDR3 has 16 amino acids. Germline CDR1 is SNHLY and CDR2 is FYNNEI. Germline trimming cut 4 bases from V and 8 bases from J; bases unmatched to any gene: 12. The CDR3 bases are TGTGCCAGCAGTGGGGGACAGGGGGTTTCGGGAACCGAAGCTTTCTTT. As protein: CASSGGQGVSGTEAFF.

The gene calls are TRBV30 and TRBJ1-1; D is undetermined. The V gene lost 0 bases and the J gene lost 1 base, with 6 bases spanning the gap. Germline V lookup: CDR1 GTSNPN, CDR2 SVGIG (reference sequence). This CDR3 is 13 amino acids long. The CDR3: CAWSVATNTEAFF. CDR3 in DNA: TGTGCCTGGAGTGTAGCTACGAACACTGAAGCTTTCTTT.

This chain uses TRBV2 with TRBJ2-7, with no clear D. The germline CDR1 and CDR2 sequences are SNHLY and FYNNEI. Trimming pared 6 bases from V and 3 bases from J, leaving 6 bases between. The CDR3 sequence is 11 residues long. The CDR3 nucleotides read TGTGCCAGCAGGCCAAACTACGAGCAGTACTTC. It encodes CASRPNYEQYF.

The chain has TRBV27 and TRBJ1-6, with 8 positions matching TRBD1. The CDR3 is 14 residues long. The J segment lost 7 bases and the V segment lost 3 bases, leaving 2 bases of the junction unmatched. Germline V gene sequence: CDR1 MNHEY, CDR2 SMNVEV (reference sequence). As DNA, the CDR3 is TGTGCCAGCAGTTTGCAGGGGGCGAATTCACCCCTCCACTTT. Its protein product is CASSLQGANSPLHF.

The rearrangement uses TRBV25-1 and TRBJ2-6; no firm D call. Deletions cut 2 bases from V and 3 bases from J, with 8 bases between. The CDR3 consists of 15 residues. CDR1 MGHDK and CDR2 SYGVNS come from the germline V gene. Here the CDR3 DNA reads TGTGCCAGCAGTGAAAGGTCAATTGGGGCCAACGTCCTGACTTTC. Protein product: CASSERSIGANVLTF.

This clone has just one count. The CDR3 spells CASTRLAGETQYF. The CDR3 DNA is TGTGCCAGCACCAGACTAGCGGGGGAGACCCAGTACTTC. This sequence joins TRBV6-6 and TRBJ2-5, with 11 positions matching TRBD2. Germline lookup yields CDR1 MNHNY and CDR2 SVGAGI (reference sequence). The CDR3 consists of 13 residues. J gave up 5 bases and V 7 bases, and 3 bases lay outside the gene matches.